The rows below give T cell receptor beta chains drawn from one sample of a study of OX40 agonist ivuxolimab in advanced cancers. Assay: immunoSEQ multiplex PCR; the TCRdb copy retains only in-frame clones and omits some. The data hold 60,000 or so clones, with about 85% observed a single time. Source: CD4+ or CD8+ T cells sorted from blood, taken in a trial of the OX40 agonist ivuxolimab. These receptor sequences come from an adult with an advanced solid tumor such as melanoma, head and neck, liver or kidney cancer. Both conserved end residues are part of each CDR3. Each record gives: D gene, clone size, V gene, J gene, CDR3 DNA, CDR3 protein. D genes are given only for firm matches. Size is omitted from some rows. Given values are once, few, many or a class for expanded clones.

>TRBD1|.|TRBV18|TRBJ1-1
TGTGCCAGCTCAGATACCGGGACAGAGGACACTGAAGCTTTCTTT
CASSDTGTEDTEAFF
>.|.|TRBV6-6|TRBJ2-3
TGTGCCAGCAGGACCTTCGCTGATACGCAGTATTTT
CASRTFADTQYF
>.|few|TRBV15|TRBJ2-5
TGTGCCACCAGCAGAGGGCTAGCCGGGGAGACCCAGTACTTC
CATSRGLAGETQYF
>.|.|TRBV7-9|TRBJ1-6
TGTGCCAGCACACGAACGGGGGGCTCCTATAATTCACCCCTCCACTTT
CASTRTGGSYNSPLHF
>.|.|TRBV7-9|TRBJ2-1
TGTGCCAGCAGGGGGACGGCTAGGGCTCATGAGCAGTTCTTC
CASRGTARAHEQFF
>.|few|TRBV10-2|TRBJ2-7
TGCGCCAGCAGTGAGCTAACCTACGAGCAGTACTTC
CASSELTYEQYF
>.|.|TRBV9|TRBJ1-2
TGTGCCAGCAGCGTAGCTTGGGAGGACTATGGCTACACCTTC
CASSVAWEDYGYTF
>.|.|TRBV7-2|TRBJ2-3
TGTGCCAGCAGCCTAGGGCGCCTCCGCAGATATAGCACAGATACGCAGTATTTT
CASSLGRLRRYSTDTQYF
>.|once|TRBV28|TRBJ2-2
TGTGCCAGCAGAAGTCGGACTATTTGGTCCGGGGAGCTGTTTTTT
CASRSRTIWSGELFF
>.|.|TRBV6-6|TRBJ2-7
TGTGCCAGCAGTTACTCCACCTACGAGCAGTACTTC
CASSYSTYEQYF
>.|.|TRBV6-1|TRBJ2-1
TGTGCCAGCAGTCTGAATCCGGGGCGTCTAGCATTACAGTTCTTC
CASSLNPGRLALQFF
>TRBD2|few|TRBV7-3|TRBJ2-3
TGTGCCAGCAGCCCGGGAGGGATGGTCACAGATACGCAGTATTTT
CASSPGGMVTDTQYF
>TRBD1|.|TRBV25-1|TRBJ1-1
TGTGCCAGCAGTGAACTGGGACAGGGTACCACTGAAGCTTTCTTT
CASSELGQGTTEAFF
>.|.|TRBV9|TRBJ1-1
TGTGCCAGCAGCGCCGACCCCACTGAAGCTTTCTTT
CASSADPTEAFF
>.|.|TRBV7-2|TRBJ2-3
TGTGCCAGCAGCGATACAGGGTCAGATACGCAGTATTTT
CASSDTGSDTQYF
>.|.|TRBV2|TRBJ2-7
TGTGCCAGCAGTAGGGACGGAGGTAGCGAGCAGTACTTC
CASSRDGGSEQYF
>.|.|TRBV7-9|TRBJ2-3
TGTGCCAGCAGCTTGGGTCTTGGTTCAGATACGCAGTATTTT
CASSLGLGSDTQYF
>.|.|TRBV19|TRBJ1-2
TGTGTCAGTAGTCGTTTCTCTAACTATGGCTACACCTTC
CVSSRFSNYGYTF
>.|.|TRBV4-2|TRBJ1-5
TGTGCCAGCAGCCAAAGCCAGGGGAGCAATCAGCCCCAGCATTTT
CASSQSQGSNQPQHF
>.|few|TRBV28|TRBJ1-5
TGTGCCAGCAGTTTGGGACGGTATAGCAATCAGCCCCAGCATTTT
CASSLGRYSNQPQHF
>TRBD2|.|TRBV6-1|TRBJ2-3
TGTGCCAGCAGTGAAAGTTCCCGGACTAGCGGATCTTTCACAGATACGCAGTATTTT
CASSESSRTSGSFTDTQYF
>TRBD2|.|TRBV30|TRBJ2-7
TGTGCCTGTGGGACTAGAGTTACCTACGAGCAGTACTTC
CACGTRVTYEQYF
>TRBD2|once|TRBV28|TRBJ2-3
TGTGCCAGCAGCTTCAGCGGGAGCATGGGAGATACGCAGTATTTT
CASSFSGSMGDTQYF
>.|.|TRBV28|TRBJ2-7
TGTGCCAGCAGTTTATGGGGGAGCCACGAGCAGTACTTC
CASSLWGSHEQYF
>.|.|TRBV11-2|TRBJ1-2
TGTGCCAGCAGCTCTGACCACCAGGCGGGACCGTCCTATGGCTACACCTTC
CASSSDHQAGPSYGYTF
>TRBD1|.|TRBV5-1|TRBJ2-2
TGCGCCAGCAGACTAACCGGGACAGCAAACACCGGGGAGCTGTTTTTT
CASRLTGTANTGELFF
>TRBD1|.|TRBV9|TRBJ1-2
TGTGCCAGCAGCCTCCTAAGGACAGGGGCAGGTGGCTACACCTTC
CASSLLRTGAGGYTF
>.|few|TRBV6-1|TRBJ1-5
TGTGCCAGCAGTGAAGTGTATCAGCCCCAGCATTTT
CASSEVYQPQHF
>TRBD2|.|TRBV28|TRBJ2-7
TGTGCCAGCAGTTTGTTGGGGATAGCGGGAGCTGGATACGAGCAGTACTTC
CASSLLGIAGAGYEQYF
>.|.|TRBV7-8|TRBJ2-7
TGTGCCAGCAGCTCAGATAACTCCTACGAGCAGTACTTC
CASSSDNSYEQYF
>.|.|TRBV7-9|TRBJ1-4
TGTGCCAGCAGCCCACCGGAAGTTGCAACTAATGAAAAACTGTTTTTT
CASSPPEVATNEKLFF
>.|.|TRBV4-2|TRBJ1-2
TGTGCCAGCAGCCAAGTCCTCCCCCGGGAGAGTAGGGAATTTCACTATGGCTACACCTTC
CASSQVLPRESREFHYGYTF
>.|.|TRBV5-4|TRBJ1-4
TGTGCCCGGTTGGTTTTGCTGCGATTGTTTTTT
CARLVLLRLFF
>.|few|TRBV5-1|TRBJ2-3
TGCGCCAGCAGCTTGAGTTCCATAGCAGATACGCAGTATTTT
CASSLSSIADTQYF
>TRBD1|.|TRBV6-1|TRBJ2-7
TGTGCCAGCAGTCCTAGGACAGGGGGCCCCTACGAGCAGTACTTC
CASSPRTGGPYEQYF
>TRBD2|.|TRBV5-1|TRBJ2-2
TGCGCCAGCAGTTGGGGGGCCGGACTAGCCTTGAACACCGGGGAGCTGTTTTTT
CASSWGAGLALNTGELFF
>TRBD2|.|TRBV19|TRBJ2-7
TGTGCCAGTAGTTTCTTGGGACTAGAAGGAAAATCAGGGAGGTACGAGCAGTACTTC
CASSFLGLEGKSGRYEQYF
>.|.|TRBV11-2|TRBJ2-1
TGTGCCAGCAGCTTGGTCCCCCGAGGAAATGAGCAGTTCTTC
CASSLVPRGNEQFF
>.|.|TRBV27|TRBJ2-1
TGTGCCAGCAGTTCGAGCTCCTACAATGAGCAGTTCTTC
CASSSSSYNEQFF
>.|once|TRBV7-9|TRBJ2-3
TGTGCCAGCAGCTTAAGGCTCCGGAGGGATACGCAGTATTTT
CASSLRLRRDTQYF
>.|.|TRBV5-4|TRBJ2-5
TGTGCCAGCAGGCCCCCTATAAGGGCAGAGACCCAGTACTTC
CASRPPIRAETQYF
>.|.|TRBV29-1|TRBJ2-2
TGCAGCGCTGGGGACACAAGGAACACCGGGGAGCTGTTTTTT
CSAGDTRNTGELFF
>.|.|TRBV10-3|TRBJ2-7
TGTGCCATCAGTGAGGTCAGGACCCCCTACGAGCAGTACTTC
CAISEVRTPYEQYF
>TRBD2|.|TRBV7-9|TRBJ2-7
TGTGCCAGCAGCCCCTCTTTGACTAGCGGAAACTACGAGCAGTACTTC
CASSPSLTSGNYEQYF
>.|.|TRBV6-1|TRBJ2-5
TGTGCCAGCAGTCGCCAAACAGACAGGGGAGGGGAGCAGTACTTC
CASSRQTDRGGEQYF
>TRBD2|.|TRBV9|TRBJ2-5
TGTGCCAGCAGCGAGGGACTAGCTGGCCAGACCCAGTACTTC
CASSEGLAGQTQYF
>.|.|TRBV6-1|TRBJ2-3
TGTGCCAGCAGGGGGGATCGCACAGATACGCAGTATTTT
CASRGDRTDTQYF
>.|few|TRBV19|TRBJ1-2
TGTGCCAGTAGTATCCCTCGCGGTGGCGGAGGCTACACCTTC
CASSIPRGGGGYTF
>.|.|TRBV2|TRBJ1-1
TGTGCCACCGAGGGGGAGGCTGAAGCTTTCTTT
CATEGEAEAFF
>.|.|TRBV20-1|TRBJ2-1
TGCAGTGCCCTTCGAAGTGATGAGCAGTTCTTC
CSALRSDEQFF
>.|.|TRBV6-1|TRBJ1-4
TGTGCCAGCAGTGAAGCCTGGGCAACTAATGAAAAACTGTTTTTT
CASSEAWATNEKLFF
>TRBD2|.|TRBV7-9|TRBJ2-7
TGTGCCAGCAGCTTAGTCCGCGGGGCTAGCGGGAGAGGTTCCTACGAGCAGTACTTC
CASSLVRGASGRGSYEQYF
>.|.|TRBV28|TRBJ2-7
TGTGCCAGCAGTTTCCTTAGGGGGAGTAGCGAGCAGTACTTC
CASSFLRGSSEQYF
>.|.|TRBV5-6|TRBJ2-7
TGTGCCAGCAGCCTGATTCAGGTCTACGAGCAGTACTTC
CASSLIQVYEQYF
>.|.|TRBV28|TRBJ1-5
TGTGCCAGCAGCCTAACGGGGTTTCAGCCCCAGCATTTT
CASSLTGFQPQHF
>.|.|TRBV4-3|TRBJ1-5
TGCGCCAGCAGCCAATCCTGGACCAGGGCGGATCAGCCCCAGCATTTT
CASSQSWTRADQPQHF
>TRBD1|few|TRBV28|TRBJ2-7
TGTGCCAGCAGTAACCAACAGGGGGCGTCCTACGAGCAGTACTTC
CASSNQQGASYEQYF
>.|.|TRBV7-9|TRBJ1-1
TGTGCCCTGATCCGGGACACGCGCGGGACTGAAGCTTTCTTT
CALIRDTRGTEAFF
>TRBD2|.|TRBV28|TRBJ2-3
TGTGCCAGCAGCAGAGTAGCGGGGAGCACAGATACGCAGTATTTT
CASSRVAGSTDTQYF
>.|.|TRBV15|TRBJ2-1
TGTGCCACCAGCAGAGATAAAGCTGATTGGAATGAGCAGTTCTTC
CATSRDKADWNEQFF